This passage covers 24 T cell receptor beta chains from one sample sequenced in a study of a mutant IDH1 vaccine in newly diagnosed glioma. These TCRs are of unknown antigen specificity. The sample's time point: week 23, last vaccination. A single vaccine dose contained 300 ug of mutant IDH1 20-mer peptide, and topical imiquimod was used with it. Some clones are missing from TCRdb's copy, which holds only in-frame ones; the method was immunoSEQ multiplex PCR. Here the sample spans 82,000 or so clones, 70% to 90% being singletons. Sequenced here: PBMCs, sampled from a glioma patient whose treatment included an IDH1 peptide vaccine. The origin of the receptors is a young man with glioma. Some clones in this sample may be carry-over from other donors' samples.

The chain carries TRBV9 and TRBJ2-5; 12 nucleotides line up with TRBD2. The J segment lost 5 bases and the V segment lost 3 bases, leaving 14 bases of the junction unmatched. The germline gives CDR1 SGDLS, CDR2 YYNGEE. The CDR3 consists of 18 residues. CDR3 sequence: CASSAKALPGTSGETQYF. The CDR3 bases are TGTGCCAGCAGCGCGAAGGCCCTCCCGGGGACTAGCGGGGAGACCCAGTACTTC.

CDR3 nucleotide sequence: TGTGCCAGCAGTGAAGGAGGAAACACCATATATTTT. This sequence encodes CASSEGGNTIYF. The chain recombines TRBV2 with TRBJ1-3; D is undetermined. The CDR3 contains 12 residues. Trimming removed 1 base at V and 4 bases at J, with 2 bases between. Per germline, CDR1 SNHLY and CDR2 FYNNEI.

This rearrangement joins TRBV5-4 to TRBJ2-3; TRBD2 matches 11 bases. CDR1 and CDR2 from the germline V gene are SGHNT and YYREEE (reference sequence). There are 15 residues in the CDR3. V was clipped by 3 bases and J by 3 bases; unmatched bases: 3. The CDR3 here is CASSSSSGRTDTQYF. Here the CDR3 DNA reads TGTGCCAGCAGCTCCTCTAGCGGGAGGACAGATACGCAGTATTTT.

The J gene is TRBJ2-3, the V gene TRBV15; tentatively, D is TRBD1 or TRBD2 (5 bases each). Germline values: CDR1 LNHNV, CDR2 YYDKDF (reference sequence). CDR3 length: 16 amino acids. The V end was cut by 3 bases, the J end by 2 bases, with 15 bases between. CDR3 nucleotides: TGTGCCACCAGCAGTGGGACCCGGGGATCCACAGATACGCAGTATTTT. Translating it yields CATSSGTRGSTDTQYF.

This clone was recorded once. The rearrangement links TRBV28 to TRBJ2-7; D gene unclear. CDR3 size: 13 residues. Germline lookup yields CDR1 MDHEN and CDR2 SYDVKM. V lost 3 bases, J lost 2 bases, and 8 bases lay in between. DNA for the CDR3: TGTGCCAGCAGTTTCCCTTTAACCTACGAGCAGTACTTC. This encodes CASSFPLTYEQYF.

The V call is TRBV6-1, the J call TRBJ2-5; D is undetermined. Trimming stripped 2 bases from V and 5 bases from J, with 3 bases between. The germline gives CDR1 MNHNS, CDR2 SASEGT. The CDR3 is 11 residues long. As DNA, the CDR3 is TGTGCCAGCAGTGAATGGGAGACCCAGTACTTC. Translation gives CASSEWETQYF.

A single count supports this clone. In DNA form, the CDR3 reads TGCAGCGTACCCACTAGCGGGGGCGCGTCGACCCAGTACTTC. Its translation is CSVPTSGGASTQYF. The V gene is TRBV29-1, the J gene TRBJ2-5; 11 positions agree with TRBD2. Germline lookup yields CDR1 SQVTM and CDR2 ANQGSEA. This CDR3 spans 14 amino acids. The junction had 10 bases not matched to a gene; V was cut back by 6 bases and J by 7 bases.

This clone was seen once. J is TRBJ2-1 and V is TRBV4-1; the D gene is possibly TRBD1 (5 bases). Germline CDR1 and CDR2: MGHRA and YSYEKL. This CDR3 is built from 19 residues. Between the trimmed V and J ends, which lost 3 bases and 8 bases, there was a span of 29 bases. The CDR3 is CASSQALGVGIYYRYEQFF. CDR3 nucleotides: TGCGCCAGCAGCCAGGCCCTAGGGGTCGGAATCTACTACAGATATGAGCAGTTCTTC.

The genes are TRBV19 and TRBJ1-1, with D unresolved. Trimming removed 4 bases at V and 1 base at J, with 13 bases between. This CDR3 is built from 15 residues. Germline CDR1 and CDR2: LNHDA and SQIVND (reference sequence). CDR3 region: CASSTPGVGNTEAFF. In nucleotides, the CDR3 is TGTGCCAGTAGTACCCCTGGGGTAGGGAACACTGAAGCTTTCTTT.

This clone was seen only once. The chain employs TRBV5-5 and TRBJ2-5, with 7 bases identical to TRBD1. This CDR3 has 14 residues. The V gene's germline CDR1 is SGHKS and CDR2 YYEKEE (reference sequence). Trimming at V came to 0 bases and at J to 3 bases, leaving 2 bases not matched to a gene. This CDR3 is CASSLVGQEETQYF. CDR3 sequence (DNA): TGTGCCAGCAGCTTGGTAGGACAGGAAGAGACCCAGTACTTC.

The chain is built from TRBV7-2 and TRBJ2-3; the match to TRBD2 covers 11 bases. Losses at the gene ends were 5 bases for V and 4 bases for J; bases not matched to a gene: 11. The CDR3 is 17 amino acids. Germline lookup yields CDR1 SGHTA and CDR2 FQGNSA. The CDR3 DNA sequence: TGTGCCAGCAGCAAGATAGCGGGAGGGCCTAGCTCAGATACGCAGTATTTT. Translated: CASSKIAGGPSSDTQYF.

The chain employs TRBV7-6 and TRBJ1-4; TRBD1 agrees at 10 bases. Germline trimming cut 3 bases from V and 8 bases from J; bases unmatched to any gene: 9. Germline assignment: CDR1 SGHVS and CDR2 FNYEAQ. CDR3 length: 16 amino acids. DNA of the CDR3: TGTGCCAGCAGCTTCCGACCGGGACAGGGGAACGAAAAACTGTTTTTT. Protein product: CASSFRPGQGNEKLFF. Full variable domain (missing parts from reference TRBV7-6 and TRBJ1-4): GAGVSQSPRYKVTKRGQDVALRCDPISGHVSLYWYRQALGQGPEFLTYFNYEAQQDKSGLPNDRFSAERPEGSISTLTIQRTEQRDSAMYRCASSFRPGQGNEKLFFGSGTQLSVL.

J is TRBJ2-7 and V is TRBV29-1, with 9 bases that match TRBD1. The CDR3 extends over 14 amino acids. Losses at the gene ends were 4 bases for V and 8 bases for J; bases not matched to a gene: 12. Germline V CDR1 and CDR2: SQVTM, ANQGSEA. The CDR3 region has the DNA TGCAGCGTTGGAGGTGGGACAGGGTTTAGGAAGCAGTACTTC. Residues: CSVGGGTGFRKQYF.

V gene TRBV4-1 combines with J gene TRBJ2-7; D is perhaps TRBD1 or TRBD2 (5 bases each). Germline V lookup: CDR1 MGHRA, CDR2 YSYEKL. CDR3 length equals 14 residues. Trimming cost V 3 bases and J 4 bases, with 13 bases left between them. CDR3 bases: TGCGCCAGCAGCCATCTCCGGGACGAATACGAGCAGTACTTC. Its translation is CASSHLRDEYEQYF.

The chain couples TRBV19 to TRBJ2-7, with unresolved D. The CDR3 length is 15 residues. Germline V gives CDR1 LNHDA, CDR2 SQIVND (reference sequence). The V gene lost 3 bases and the J gene lost 0 bases, with 12 bases spanning the gap. The CDR3 DNA reads TGTGCCAGTAGTATTCGGACGGGTAGCTCCTACGAGCAGTACTTC. It encodes CASSIRTGSSYEQYF.

The chain recombines TRBV9 with TRBJ2-7; 7 nucleotides agree with TRBD2. The J segment lost 7 bases and the V segment lost 4 bases, leaving 11 bases of the junction unmatched. Per germline, CDR1 SGDLS and CDR2 YYNGEE. This CDR3 is 14 amino acids long. CDR3 nucleotide sequence: TGTGCCAGCAGCCCCAGTGGGGGGGTTGGGGAGCAGTACTTC. Protein product: CASSPSGGVGEQYF.

The chain uses TRBV7-9 and TRBJ2-5; D not resolved. Per the germline V gene, CDR1 is SEHNR and CDR2 is FQNEAQ (reference sequence). Trimming took off 4 bases at V and 4 bases at J, with 10 bases between the two ends. The CDR3 length is 13 residues. CDR3 nucleotides: TGTGCCAGCAGCTCGGAACCCCCAGAGACCCAGTACTTC. This gives the protein CASSSEPPETQYF.

In regard to this clone: Distinct nucleotide sequences in the sample also encode this CDR3. This chain joins TRBV2 and TRBJ1-1; D is undetermined. Germline V gives CDR1 SNHLY, CDR2 FYNNEI. V lost 6 bases to trimming and J lost 0 bases, with 11 bases between them. The CDR3 has 14 residues. CDR3 nucleotide sequence: TGTGCCAGCAGCCCCTTCCTCATGAACACTGAAGCTTTCTTT. It translates to CASSPFLMNTEAFF.

The rearrangement joins TRBV5-6 to TRBJ2-3; TRBD1 matches 9 bases. CDR1 is SGHDT and CDR2 is YYEEEE in the germline V gene. The CDR3 length is 16 residues. Unmatched junction bases numbered 6, after V lost 3 bases and J lost 1 base. The CDR3 spells CASSWGTGGGTDTQYF. The DNA of the CDR3 is TGTGCCAGCAGCTGGGGAACAGGGGGCGGCACAGATACGCAGTATTTT.

J is TRBJ1-6 and V is TRBV7-9; possible D gene TRBD1, 5 bases. CDR3 length: 15 amino acids. With 5 bases removed from V and 7 bases from J, the gap between germline ends came to 15 bases. Germline V gene lookup returns CDR1 SEHNR and CDR2 FQNEAQ (reference sequence). For the CDR3, the DNA is TGTGCCAGCAGCCCCCCGAAGGGGCGAAATTCACCCCTCCACTTT. This sequence encodes CASSPPKGRNSPLHF.

This clone was observed a handful of times. This chain links TRBV7-9 with TRBJ1-5, with D hard to call. This CDR3 contains 12 residues. Germline V gene lookup returns CDR1 SEHNR and CDR2 FQNEAQ (reference sequence). Trimming shortened V by 1 base and J by 8 bases, and 6 bases separated the two germline ends. The CDR3 reads CASSLEFEPQHF. In DNA, the CDR3 is TGTGCCAGCAGCTTAGAATTTGAGCCCCAGCATTTT.

The chain carries TRBV5-1 and TRBJ2-3; perhaps TRBD1 as D (6 bases). CDR3 size: 14 residues. V was clipped by 2 bases and J by 3 bases, with 10 bases between them. Looked up from germline, CDR1 is SGHRS and CDR2 is YFSETQ. This CDR3 reads CASSFLGATDTQYF. The CDR3 DNA is TGCGCCAGCAGCTTTCTGGGGGCAACAGATACGCAGTATTTT.

The V call is TRBV19, the J call TRBJ2-6, with D maybe TRBD1 (5 bases). The V end was cut by 1 base, the J end by 3 bases, with 10 bases between. The CDR3 is made up of 16 amino acids. CDR1 and CDR2 from the germline V gene are LNHDA and SQIVND (reference sequence). The CDR3 nucleotides read TGTGCCAGTAGTATAGGTTTAGGGGATGGGGCCAACGTCCTGACTTTC. This encodes CASSIGLGDGANVLTF.

The chain links TRBV6-1 to TRBJ1-1; D gene ambiguous. The CDR3 is made up of 12 amino acids. Germline CDR1 MNHNS, CDR2 SASEGT. The V and J ends lost 3 bases and 3 bases respectively, with 5 bases between them. The CDR3, as DNA: TGTGCCAGCAGTGAGCAGTACACTGAAGCTTTCTTT. It specifies CASSEQYTEAFF.